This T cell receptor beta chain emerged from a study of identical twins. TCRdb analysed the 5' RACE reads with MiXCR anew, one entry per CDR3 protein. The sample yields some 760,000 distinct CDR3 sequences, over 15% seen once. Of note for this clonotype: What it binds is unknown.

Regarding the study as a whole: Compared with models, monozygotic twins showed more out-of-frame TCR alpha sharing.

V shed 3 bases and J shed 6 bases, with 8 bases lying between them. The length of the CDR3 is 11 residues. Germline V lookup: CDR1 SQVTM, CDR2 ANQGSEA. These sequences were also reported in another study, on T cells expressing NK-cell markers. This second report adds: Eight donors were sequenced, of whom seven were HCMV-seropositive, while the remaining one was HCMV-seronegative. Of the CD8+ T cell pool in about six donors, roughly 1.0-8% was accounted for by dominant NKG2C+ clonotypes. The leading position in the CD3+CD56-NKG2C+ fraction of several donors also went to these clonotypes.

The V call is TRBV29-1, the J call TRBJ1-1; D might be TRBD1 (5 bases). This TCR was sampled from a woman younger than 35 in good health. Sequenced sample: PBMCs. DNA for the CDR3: TGCAGCGTTGAGGGGACTCCTGAAGCTTTCTTT. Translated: CSVEGTPEAFF.